The present T cell receptor beta chain was sequenced within a study of T cell responses to AZD1222 COVID-19 vaccine. Study-level points and caveats: Repertoire sampling was restricted to post-peak T cell response timepoints.

The protocol was immunoSEQ multiplex PCR, while the TCRdb copy is restricted to in-frame clones and leaves out a portion. Of more than 20,000 clones in the sample, about nine tenths were seen once. CDR3 length: 18 residues. Germline CDR1 and CDR2: LNHNV and YYDKDF (reference sequence). Losses at the gene ends were 3 bases for V and 0 bases for J; bases not matched to a gene: 10. Second doses that came at about 4 or about 12 weeks were put together. A word on this clone: Its specificity is unknown.

The origin of this receptor is an adult who received the AZD1222 COVID-19 vaccine. Sequenced material: peripheral blood, taken 28 days after the second AZD1222 dose. The V and J genes are TRBV15 and TRBJ2-1; 8 nucleotides agree with TRBD2. CDR3 bases: TGTGCCACCAGCAGGGGCTCGGGGGGGACGAGCTCCTACAATGAGCAGTTCTTC. Translated, it gives CATSRGSGGTSSYNEQFF.